This T cell receptor (beta chain) is drawn from a study of cytomegalovirus exposure and HLA in healthy donors. Study-level findings and limits: As immune exposure information, only CMV serostatus was available.

Trimming shortened V by 5 bases and J by 1 base, and 14 bases separated the two germline ends. Germline V gene data show CDR1 as SGDLS and CDR2 as YYNGEE. This CDR3 spans 15 amino acids. PCR amplification relied on 60 Vbeta primers (plus 13 Jbeta primers). Here immunoSEQ multiplex PCR was the method, and the copy in TCRdb shows in-frame clones only, minus some. The sample records roughly 190,000 clones, about nine tenths being singletons. Notes on this clone: The target antigen is unknown.

The rearrangement uses TRBV9 and TRBJ2-3; the D gene is possibly TRBD2 (6 bases). The sequence came from a man aged 25-45 years in good health and CMV-seronegative. What was sequenced was PBMCs. CDR3 DNA sequence: TGTGCCAGCAGTGGAGGGAGAGAGGGCACAGATACGCAGTATTTT. As protein: CASSGGREGTDTQYF.